This TCR beta chain was sequenced in a study of cytomegalovirus exposure and HLA in healthy donors. PCR used 60 Vbeta primers and 13 Jbeta primers. The repertoire was sequenced with immunoSEQ multiplex PCR; TCRdb's copy has only in-frame clones and lacks some. Of 60,000 to 90,000 clones listed, less than 85% are singletons. V dropped 4 bases and J dropped 2 bases, with 11 bases sitting between them. The CDR3 sequence is 14 residues long. Germline values: CDR1 MNHEY, CDR2 SVGAGI. The gene calls are TRBV6-5 and TRBJ1-2, with unresolved D. The sequenced sample was PBMCs. The sequence derives from a woman between 45 and 60 years old in good health and CMV-seropositive. The CDR3 coding sequence is TGTGCCAGCAGTTTTCTTAGAGCAAACTATGGCTACACCTTC. Translation: CASSFLRANYGYTF.